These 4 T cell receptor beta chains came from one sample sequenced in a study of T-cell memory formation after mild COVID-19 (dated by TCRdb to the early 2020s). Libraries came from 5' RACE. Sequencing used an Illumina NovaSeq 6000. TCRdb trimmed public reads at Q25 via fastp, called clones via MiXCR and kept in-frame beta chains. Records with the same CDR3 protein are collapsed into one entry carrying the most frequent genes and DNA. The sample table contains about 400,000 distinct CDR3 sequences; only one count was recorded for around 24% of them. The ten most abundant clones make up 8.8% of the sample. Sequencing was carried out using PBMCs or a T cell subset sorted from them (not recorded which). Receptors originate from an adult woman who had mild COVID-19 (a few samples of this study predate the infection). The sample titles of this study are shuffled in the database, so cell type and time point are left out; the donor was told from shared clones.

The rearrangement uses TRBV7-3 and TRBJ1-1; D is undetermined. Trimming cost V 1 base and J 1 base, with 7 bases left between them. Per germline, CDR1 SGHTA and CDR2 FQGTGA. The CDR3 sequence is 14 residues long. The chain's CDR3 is CASSLIPGNTEAFF. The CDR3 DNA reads TGTGCCAGCAGCTTAATCCCCGGGAACACTGAAGCTTTCTTT.

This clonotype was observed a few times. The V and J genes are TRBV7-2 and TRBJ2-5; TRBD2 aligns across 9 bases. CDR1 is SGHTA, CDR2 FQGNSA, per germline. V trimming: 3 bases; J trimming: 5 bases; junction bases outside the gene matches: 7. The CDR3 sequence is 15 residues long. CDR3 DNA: TGTGCCAGCAGCTTCGGGACTAGCCGTTTTGAGACCCAGTACTTC. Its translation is CASSFGTSRFETQYF.

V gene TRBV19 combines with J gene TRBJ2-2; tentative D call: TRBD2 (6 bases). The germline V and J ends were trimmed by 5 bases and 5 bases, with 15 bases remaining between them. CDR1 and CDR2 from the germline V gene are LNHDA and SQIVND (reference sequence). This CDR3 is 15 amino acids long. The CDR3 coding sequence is TGTGCCAGTAGTCTCGACGGAGGGTATACCGGGGAGCTGTTTTTT. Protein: CASSLDGGYTGELFF.

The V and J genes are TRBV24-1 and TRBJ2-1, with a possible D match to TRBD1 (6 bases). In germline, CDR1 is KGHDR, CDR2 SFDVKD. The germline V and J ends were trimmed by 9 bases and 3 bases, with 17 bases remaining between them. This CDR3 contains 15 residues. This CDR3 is CATSPDSVLYNEQFF. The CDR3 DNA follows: TGTGCCACCTCCCCGGACAGCGTCCTCTACAATGAGCAGTTCTTC.